Following are 24 T cell receptor beta chains from one sample sequenced in a study of post-analysis software for immune sequencing data. Study findings and constraints: Higher frequency in patients than in controls was seen for about five TRBV segments, with TRBV5-6, TRBV5-1 and TRBV20-1 among them.

For these TCRs, the target antigens are not known. cDNA libraries of TCR beta carried unique molecular identifiers. TCRdb itself ran the PCR reads through MiXCR, one entry per CDR3 protein. Of 170,000 or so distinct CDR3 sequences listed, roughly 30% were seen once; the top ten hold 1.5%. Sequencing was performed on blood. The receptors derive from a girl between 10 and 17 years old with multiple sclerosis.

The J gene is TRBJ1-2, the V gene TRBV9; no definite D call. Germline V gives CDR1 SGDLS, CDR2 YYNGEE. Deletions cut 0 bases from V and 4 bases from J, with 16 bases between. CDR3 size: 16 residues. The DNA for the CDR3 is TGTGCCAGCAGCGTAGATGGAGCGACCACCTCCTATGGCTACACCTTC. This codes for CASSVDGATTSYGYTF.

The chain joins TRBV29-1 to TRBJ1-5, with D perhaps matching TRBD1 (6 bases). V lost 6 bases and J 5 bases, leaving 17 bases between the germline ends. The CDR3 spans 14 residues. The germline gives CDR1 SQVTM, CDR2 ANQGSEA. The CDR3 spells CSVTWGQGYQPQHF. CDR3 DNA sequence: TGCAGCGTAACCTGGGGGCAGGGGTATCAGCCCCAGCATTTT. Supplemented by reference TRBV29-1 and TRBJ1-5, the full variable domain reads SAVISQKPSRDICQRGTSLTIQCQVDSQVTMMFWYRQQPGQSLTLIATANQGSEATYESGFVIDKFPISRPNLTFSTLTVSNMSPEDSSIYLCSVTWGQGYQPQHFGDGTRLSIL.

This clonotype was recorded at least ten times. CDR3 amino acids: CASSYGGLADNEQFF. CDR3 nucleotide sequence: TGTGCCAGCAGTTACGGAGGACTAGCCGACAATGAGCAGTTCTTC. The gene calls are TRBV6-5 and TRBJ2-1, with TRBD2 matching over 8 bases. V was pared by 2 bases and J by 5 bases, with 5 bases of the junction left unmatched. The CDR3 spans 15 residues. Per germline, CDR1 MNHEY and CDR2 SVGAGI.

This chain connects TRBV28 to TRBJ2-5; D assignment may be TRBD1 or TRBD2 (6 bases each). The CDR3 has 14 amino acids. Trimming left V 8 bases short and J 9 bases short, with 22 bases between. CDR1 and CDR2 (germline): MDHEN, SYDVKM. The CDR3 coding sequence is TGTGCCAGCCTCGGGGGCCCCCGTGTTGCGGCCCAGTACTTC. The encoded protein is CASLGGPRVAAQYF.

CDR3 sequence reads: CASSTTGGGYGYTF. The CDR3, as DNA: TGTGCCAGCAGTACTACGGGTGGTGGCTATGGCTACACCTTC. The chain combines TRBV28 with TRBJ1-2; D unresolved. Germline CDR1 is MDHEN and CDR2 is SYDVKM. This CDR3 is built from 14 residues. V lost 5 bases and J lost 4, with 14 bases in between.

About this clonotype itself: A much larger clone differs by one base, so this may be a read error. The rearrangement uses TRBV15 and TRBJ2-1; D is perhaps TRBD1 (6 bases). The J call is in doubt because the DNA end fits TRBJ2-7 better. The germline V gene has CDR1 LNHNV and CDR2 YYDKDF (reference sequence). CDR3 length equals 16 residues. The CDR3 DNA reads as TGTGCCACCAGCAGAGACGGGGCAGGGGCGGGCAATGAGCAGTACTTC. It translates to CATSRDGAGAGNEQYF.

To note about this clonotype: This may stem from a read error, because a much larger clone lies one nucleotide away. The chain carries TRBV10-1 and TRBJ2-7; TRBD2 matches at 9 bases. CDR3 length: 15 amino acids. The germline V gene has CDR1 WNHNN and CDR2 SYGVQD (reference sequence). CDR3 sequence reads: CTSWGRLAGPYEQYF. DNA of the CDR3: TGCACCAGCTGGGGAAGGCTAGCGGGGCCCTACGAGCAGTACTTC.

The rearrangement links TRBV4-1 to TRBJ1-4; D not certain. Germline CDR1 reads MGHRA; CDR2 reads YSYEKL. V lost 4 bases, J lost 3 bases, and 15 bases lay in between. The CDR3 loop spans 16 amino acids. This chain's CDR3 is CASSPLTRGANEKLFF. The CDR3 bases are TGCGCCAGCAGCCCTTTAACCCGTGGGGCTAATGAAAAACTGTTTTTT.

The chain combines TRBV5-1 with TRBJ2-5, with D possibly TRBD1 on 6 matching bases. This CDR3 comprises 14 residues. The germline gives CDR1 SGHRS, CDR2 YFSETQ. Trimming left V 2 bases short and J 3 bases short, with 11 bases between. The CDR3 is CASSFGTNEETQYF. In DNA form, the CDR3 reads TGCGCCAGCAGCTTCGGGACAAACGAAGAGACCCAGTACTTC.

The V call is TRBV12-3 or TRBV12-4, the J call TRBJ2-7, with 10 bases lining up with TRBD2. Trimming cost V 7 bases and J 7 bases; bases outside gene matches: 10. The CDR3 extends over 14 amino acids. In DNA, the CDR3 is TGTGCCAGCACGGGACTAGCGATCAACGATGAGCAGTACTTC. Protein sequence: CASTGLAINDEQYF.

A few counts support this clonotype. A read error may be the cause here, since a much bigger clone is one base away. The CDR3 spells CSARSGYEQYV. The DNA of the CDR3 is TGCAGTGCTAGATCTGGGTACGAGCAGTACGTC. This chain links TRBV20-1 with TRBJ2-7, with D uncertain. This CDR3 spans 11 amino acids. Looked up from germline, CDR1 is DFQATT and CDR2 is SNEGSKA (reference sequence). Deletions cut 2 bases from V and 4 bases from J, with 6 bases between.

This clonotype was recorded many times. The chain recombines TRBV12-3 or TRBV12-4 with TRBJ2-3; no definite D call. The CDR3 loop spans 12 amino acids. Deletions cut 7 bases from V and 0 bases from J, with 5 bases between. CDR3 region: CASTLSTDTQYF. The DNA of the CDR3 is TGTGCCAGCACCTTGAGCACAGATACGCAGTATTTT.

The chain employs TRBV4-1 and TRBJ1-1, with a tentative D call TRBD1 (5 bases). With 4 bases removed from V and 5 bases from J, the gap between germline ends came to 14 bases. The CDR3 has 14 residues. The germline V gene encodes CDR1 MGHRA and CDR2 YSYEKL. This CDR3 reads CASSLYDGGTEAFF. The CDR3 coding sequence is TGCGCCAGCAGCCTATACGACGGGGGGACTGAAGCTTTCTTT.

As for this clonotype: A much larger clone sits a single nucleotide away, making a read error possible. This rearrangement joins TRBV4-2 to TRBJ2-5; TRBD1 matches at 12 bases. This CDR3 is built from 17 residues. Per germline, CDR1 LGHNA and CDR2 YNFKEQ. Written as DNA, the CDR3 is TGTGCCTGCAGCCAAGTCGGAAGGGACAGGGGGCCCGAGACCCAGTACTTC. Protein: CACSQVGRDRGPETQYF.

This clonotype was detected ten times or more. V usage is TRBV6-2 or TRBV6-3 and J usage is TRBJ2-1; 13 bases match TRBD2. Germline CDR1 is MNHEY and CDR2 is SVGEGT. J lost 7 bases, V lost 4 bases, and 4 bases had no gene match. CDR3 size: 15 residues. CDR3 loop: CASSSLAGGPNEQFF. The CDR3 coding sequence is TGTGCCAGCAGTTCACTAGCGGGAGGGCCAAATGAGCAGTTCTTC.

As concerns this clonotype: Compared with germline, one end of the junction differs, possibly owing to a read error. This chain uses TRBV29-1 with TRBJ2-5, with 8 bases identical to TRBD2. The germline V gene encodes CDR1 SQVTM and CDR2 ANQGSEA. This CDR3 spans 12 amino acids. The CDR3 sequence is CSVKREREAQYF. In DNA form, the CDR3 reads TGCAGCGTGAAGCGGGAGCGAGAGGCCCAGTACTTC.

The sample holds many counts of this clonotype. V usage is TRBV6-5 and J usage is TRBJ1-1, with 9 bases lining up with TRBD1. J lost 4 bases, V lost 6 bases, and 3 bases had no gene match. This CDR3 is built from 13 residues. Per germline, CDR1 MNHEY and CDR2 SVGAGI. The CDR3 region is CASSRGQGTEAFF. The DNA for the CDR3 is TGTGCCAGCAGCCGGGGACAGGGCACTGAAGCTTTCTTT.

CDR3 protein: CSARDVRGGEQFF. The CDR3 DNA reads TGCAGTGCTAGAGATGTGAGGGGAGGGGAGCAGTTCTTC. The chain uses TRBV20-1 and TRBJ2-1; 7 bases agree with TRBD2. Losses at the gene ends were 0 bases for V and 10 bases for J; bases not matched to a gene: 6. CDR1 DFQATT and CDR2 SNEGSKA come from the germline V gene (reference sequence). This CDR3 region has 13 residues.

The sample holds many counts of this clonotype. V usage is TRBV10-2 and J usage is TRBJ2-1; TRBD2 agrees at 11 bases. CDR1 WSHSY and CDR2 SAAADI come from the germline V gene. CDR3 length: 17 residues. V dropped 7 bases and J dropped 7; count of bases not matched to a gene: 15. CDR3 DNA: TGCGCCAGCACCCCAACCCTAGCGGGAGGACCTCTTAATGAGCAGTTCTTC. Residues: CASTPTLAGGPLNEQFF.

This clonotype was detected ten times or more. The chain uses TRBV12-3 or TRBV12-4 and TRBJ2-7, with 7 bases that match TRBD1. This CDR3 spans 17 amino acids. V lost 6 bases, J lost 1 base, and 15 bases stayed unmatched. CDR3 sequence: CASSARYLQGLSYEQYF. The CDR3 nucleotides are TGTGCCAGCAGCGCACGGTATTTACAGGGGTTATCCTACGAGCAGTACTTC.

This clonotype was observed at least ten times. The chain couples TRBV12-3 or TRBV12-4 to TRBJ1-5, with 7 bases that match TRBD1. J was trimmed by 6 bases and V by 2 bases; bases with no gene match: 4. CDR3 size: 14 residues. The CDR3 region has the DNA TGTGCCAGCAGTTTACAGGGGGTCCGTCAGCCCCAGCATTTT. The encoded protein is CASSLQGVRQPQHF.

The chain couples TRBV5-1 to TRBJ1-4; D is perhaps TRBD1 (6 bases). Trimming stripped 0 bases from V and 8 bases from J, with 11 bases between. The CDR3 is made up of 14 amino acids. From germline, CDR1 is SGHRS and CDR2 YFSETQ. The CDR3 here is CASSLGTEWEKLFF. CDR3 sequence (DNA): TGCGCCAGCAGCTTGGGGACAGAATGGGAAAAACTGTTTTTT. The complete variable domain, with remaining parts taken from reference TRBV5-1 and TRBJ1-4, reads KAGVTQTPRYLIKTRGQQVTLSCSPISGHRSVSWYQQTPGQGLQFLFEYFSETQRNKGNFPGRFSGRQFSNSRSEMNVSTLELGDSALYLCASSLGTEWEKLFFGSGTQLSVL.

Details on this clonotype: One end of the junction varies from germline; a read error may be responsible. The rearrangement joins TRBV5-1 to TRBJ2-2; D is perhaps TRBD1 (6 bases). Germline V lookup: CDR1 SGHRS, CDR2 YFSETQ. The CDR3 is made up of 13 amino acids. The CDR3 DNA sequence: TGCGCCAGTTCACAGGGAATCACCGGGGAGCGGTTTTTT. Protein: CASSQGITGERFF. The full variable domain, in which reference TRBV5-1 and TRBJ2-2 provide the parts outside the CDR3, is KAGVTQTPRYLIKTRGQQVTLSCSPISGHRSVSWYQQTPGQGLQFLFEYFSETQRNKGNFPGRFSGRQFSNSRSEMNVSTLELGDSALYLCASSQGITGERFFGEGSRLTVL.

The J gene is TRBJ1-1, the V gene TRBV27; possible D gene TRBD1, 5 bases. CDR1 is MNHEY and CDR2 is SMNVEV in the germline V gene (reference sequence). V shed 6 bases and J shed 0 bases, with 11 bases lying between them. The CDR3 sequence is 14 residues long. CDR3 nucleotide sequence: TGTGCCAGCAGGTGGGGACGGCTGAACACTGAAGCTTTCTTT. This codes for CASRWGRLNTEAFF.